Described below is a single T cell receptor (beta chain) sequence and its context. Its matching antigen is unknown. The sample belongs to a study of T cell responses to AZD1222 COVID-19 vaccine. The ends were cut back, 3 bases at V and 2 bases at J, with 10 bases in the middle. Looked up from germline, CDR1 is MDHEN and CDR2 is SYDVKM. The CDR3 has 14 residues. Study-wide findings and caveats: Donor demographics were predominantly white British with a female majority; clonal diversity may be underestimated. Two AZD1222 doses significantly raised spike-specific TCR breadth and depth over controls.

Sequenced by immunoSEQ multiplex PCR; TCRdb stores in-frame clones only, minus some. The profile shows tens of thousands of clones, 91% of them singletons. The clonotype comes from an adult in good health. The input for sequencing was peripheral blood, taken on day 0 of MenACWY control vaccination. The V gene is TRBV28, the J gene TRBJ1-2; D is unresolved. The CDR3 sequence: CASSLAQTNYGYTF. The CDR3, as DNA: TGTGCCAGCAGTTTGGCACAAACAAACTATGGCTACACCTTC.